This T cell receptor (beta chain) was observed in a study of graft-versus-host responses after intestinal transplantation. Lamina propria and intraepithelial lymphocytes were released by processing graft tissue. From germline, CDR1 is MNHEY and CDR2 SVGAGI. This CDR3 has 11 amino acids. With V trimmed by 8 bases and J by 5 bases, 1 base remained unmatched. Comments on this clone: Its antigen is still unknown. Other DNA sequences in this sample translate to the same CDR3.

Repertoires were generated with immunoSEQ multiplex PCR, while TCRdb's copy carries only in-frame clones and drops some. The sample lists just under 20,000 clones; roughly 78% were seen once. Study-wide results and caveats: GvH clones detected in recipient marrow included some appearing first in ileum or blood.

This specimen consisted of ileum tissue, obtained around 20 days after intestinal transplant. J is TRBJ2-7 and V is TRBV6-5, with TRBD1 identical over 9 bases. The sequence came from a human patient who received an intestinal transplant, so some T cells may come from the graft donor. Here the CDR3 reads CASGDRDEQYF. The CDR3 DNA reads TGTGCCAGCGGGGACAGGGACGAGCAGTACTTC.